Presented here are 14 T cell receptor beta chains from one specimen sequenced in a study of blood T cell repertoires in COVID-19. The method was immunoSEQ multiplex PCR; TCRdb's version includes in-frame clones alone and lacks a portion of them. The sample consists of about 280,000 clones, 86% of them appearing once. Sequenced material: peripheral blood. The receptors were gathered from a man in his forties with active or convalescent COVID-19.

This clone was seen more than once but under ten times. The chain links TRBV5-1 to TRBJ1-6, with 8 nucleotides matching TRBD1. Germline CDR1 is SGHRS and CDR2 is YFSETQ. Trimming removed 4 bases from V and 10 bases from J; junction bases left unmatched: 10. The length of the CDR3 is 15 residues. The DNA of the CDR3 is TGCGCCAGCAGCGAAACCGGGACAGGCGGCTCACCCCTCCACTTT. Translation gives CASSETGTGGSPLHF.

The chain joins TRBV6-6 to TRBJ1-2; D unclear. The CDR3 has 13 residues. Germline CDR1 reads MNHNY; CDR2 reads SVGAGI (reference sequence). Deletions cut 4 bases from V and 8 bases from J, with 14 bases between. The CDR3 here is CASSSQTEGGYTF. DNA of the CDR3: TGTGCCAGCAGTTCCCAAACGGAGGGAGGCTACACCTTC.

This rearrangement joins TRBV11-2 to TRBJ1-1, with D hard to call. The CDR3 totals 12 residues. Trimming stripped 0 bases from V and 11 bases from J, with 10 bases between. Germline assignment: CDR1 SGHAT and CDR2 FQNNGV. This chain's CDR3 is CASSLDPRGAFF. Here the CDR3 DNA reads TGTGCCAGCAGCTTAGATCCCAGAGGGGCTTTCTTT.

The J gene is TRBJ2-1, the V gene TRBV2, with a weak D call TRBD2 (6 bases). V gave up 8 bases and J gave up 10 bases, with 24 bases separating them. The CDR3 contains 15 residues. Germline CDR1 is SNHLY and CDR2 is FYNNEI. The CDR3 protein is CASAQAHGLREEQFF. CDR3 DNA sequence: TGTGCCAGCGCACAGGCCCATGGCCTGCGGGAAGAGCAGTTCTTC.

The CDR3: CAWRLLDEQYF. The CDR3 bases are TGTGCCTGGAGATTACTGGACGAGCAGTACTTC. This rearrangement joins TRBV30 to TRBJ2-7; no firm D call. Germline values: CDR1 GTSNPN, CDR2 SVGIG (reference sequence). This CDR3 region has 11 residues. Between the trimmed V and J ends, which lost 3 bases and 5 bases, there was a span of 8 bases.

This chain uses TRBV9 with TRBJ2-5; tentative D call: TRBD2 (5 bases). V was cut by 3 bases and J by 5 bases, with 11 bases left in between. Per the germline V gene, CDR1 is SGDLS and CDR2 is YYNGEE. The CDR3 is 13 residues long. The CDR3 sequence: CASSGEREETQYF. CDR3 DNA: TGTGCCAGCAGCGGTGAGAGGGAGGAGACCCAGTACTTC.

The chain combines TRBV7-8 with TRBJ2-7; D may be TRBD2 (6 bases). Germline values: CDR1 SGHVS, CDR2 FQNEAQ. Deletions cut 0 bases from V and 3 bases from J, with 12 bases between. This CDR3 spans 15 amino acids. The CDR3 DNA sequence: TGTGCCAGCAGCTTAGCGGGAGGATTGTACTACGAGCAGTACTTC. Its protein product is CASSLAGGLYYEQYF.

The V gene is TRBV6-5, the J gene TRBJ1-1; D is uncertain. CDR3 length equals 15 residues. The V end was cut by 0 bases, the J end by 0 bases, with 8 bases between. Germline CDR1 and CDR2: MNHEY and SVGAGI. CDR3 sequence reads: CASSYSITVNTEAFF. Here the CDR3 DNA reads TGTGCCAGCAGTTACTCGATAACAGTGAACACTGAAGCTTTCTTT.

This chain connects TRBV24-1 to TRBJ2-3, with 16 bases identical to TRBD2. The CDR3 runs 20 residues. V shed 3 bases and J 6 bases; nucleotides not matched to a gene: 14. Germline CDR1 reads KGHDR; CDR2 reads SFDVKD. CDR3 coding DNA: TGTGCCACCAGTGATGACAGGGTCGGGACTAGCGGGAGGGCCTTGGATACGCAGTATTTT. Protein sequence: CATSDDRVGTSGRALDTQYF.

The rearrangement uses TRBV27 and TRBJ2-3, with 8 bases identical to TRBD1. This CDR3 comprises 14 residues. J lost 5 bases, V lost 5 bases, and 6 bases had no gene match. Germline loops: CDR1 MNHEY, CDR2 SMNVEV (reference sequence). This CDR3 reads CASSVRGREDTQYF. The CDR3 nucleotides read TGTGCCAGCAGTGTCAGGGGGCGGGAAGATACGCAGTATTTT.

The chain recombines TRBV10-3 with TRBJ1-2; no reliable D call. CDR3 length: 15 residues. In germline, CDR1 is ENHRY, CDR2 SYGVKD. V dropped 0 bases and J dropped 6 bases, with 14 bases sitting between them. As DNA, the CDR3 is TGTGCCATCAGTGAGTCGTTAAACCAGGCCCATGGCTACACCTTC. It specifies CAISESLNQAHGYTF.

This chain uses TRBV4-1 with TRBJ1-3; D is unresolved. The germline V gene has CDR1 MGHRA and CDR2 YSYEKL. V lost 2 bases and J lost 0, with 8 bases in between. The CDR3 has 15 residues. For the CDR3, the DNA is TGCGCCAGCAGCCAAAACACAAACTCTGGAAACACCATATATTTT. It translates to CASSQNTNSGNTIYF.

The chain is built from TRBV19 and TRBJ2-5; possibly TRBD1 for D (6 bases). V was shortened by 3 bases and J by 4 bases, with 27 bases between the two germline ends. CDR1 and CDR2 (germline): LNHDA, SQIVND (reference sequence). The CDR3 loop spans 19 amino acids. The CDR3 reads CASSMRVDRRQFTIETQYF. CDR3 coding DNA: TGTGCCAGTAGTATGAGGGTCGACAGGAGGCAATTTACGATAGAGACCCAGTACTTC.

This clone was seen only once. The V gene is TRBV7-9, the J gene TRBJ2-5; TRBD2 agrees at 7 bases. The length of the CDR3 is 14 residues. Germline V gene sequence: CDR1 SEHNR, CDR2 FQNEAQ (reference sequence). V shed 5 bases, J shed 5 bases, and the junction held 8 bases outside the gene matches. CDR3 bases: TGTGCCAGCAGCCGACTAGCCTTTCGGGAGACCCAGTACTTC. It is translated as CASSRLAFRETQYF.